The 21 T cell receptor beta chains reported below all come from one sample, sequenced in a study of identical twins (dated by TCRdb to about 2016). The library was generated by 5' RACE. Sequencing instrument: Illumina HiSeq 2000. TCRdb took the public reads, trimmed them with fastp at Q25, ran MiXCR for clone calling and kept in-frame beta chains. Records with the same CDR3 protein are collapsed into one entry carrying the most frequent genes and DNA. The table for this sample lists 420,000 or so distinct CDR3 sequences; less than 20% of them were counted only once. The ten largest clones take up approximately 12% of the sample. The sequenced sample was naive T cells sorted from blood. The meaning of the sample's cell subset or site label: cells isolated with a human naive T-cell isolation kit. These receptors were taken from a man in his fifties or sixties in good health.

The chain has TRBV10-3 and TRBJ2-5; TRBD1 agrees at 9 bases. CDR1 is ENHRY, CDR2 SYGVKD, per germline. J gave up 5 bases and V 7 bases, and 8 bases lay outside the gene matches. The CDR3 loop spans 14 amino acids. CDR3: CAINTGGSGETQYF. For the CDR3, the DNA is TGTGCCATCAATACAGGGGGCTCGGGGGAGACCCAGTACTTC.

This clonotype was recorded at least ten times. The CDR3 here is CASSFVRDAGELFF. DNA for the CDR3: TGTGCCAGCAGTTTCGTCAGGGACGCCGGGGAGCTGTTTTTT. The V gene is TRBV12-3 or TRBV12-4, the J gene TRBJ2-2; tentatively, D is TRBD1 or TRBD2 (5 bases each). CDR3 length: 14 residues. Between the trimmed V and J ends, which lost 3 bases and 6 bases, there was a span of 11 bases.

The chain employs TRBV20-1 and TRBJ1-6; a weak D match, TRBD1 (5 bases). Trimming removed 2 bases at V and 3 bases at J, with 5 bases between. The CDR3 has 13 residues. Germline-derived CDR1 and CDR2 are DFQATT and SNEGSKA (reference sequence). The CDR3 is CSARQGYNSPLHF. DNA for the CDR3: TGCAGTGCTAGACAGGGCTATAATTCACCCCTCCACTTT.

This sequence joins TRBV4-1 and TRBJ2-3; tentatively, D is TRBD1 (5 bases). Looked up from germline, CDR1 is MGHRA and CDR2 is YSYEKL. CDR3 size: 15 residues. Trimming took 0 bases from V and 4 from J, leaving 11 bases between them. CDR3 amino acids: CASSQDGQGPDTQYF. For the CDR3, the DNA is TGCGCCAGCAGCCAAGATGGACAAGGGCCAGATACGCAGTATTTT.

This clonotype has only a few counts. The V call is TRBV24-1, the J call TRBJ2-7, with no clear D. The CDR3 is 12 residues long. V gave up 5 bases and J gave up 4 bases, with 8 bases separating them. Germline V gives CDR1 KGHDR, CDR2 SFDVKD. CDR3 bases: TGTGCCACCAGTGCGGCGGATTACGAGCAGTACTTC. This translates into CATSAADYEQYF.

This clonotype occurred once. This chain links TRBV5-1 with TRBJ2-5, with D perhaps matching TRBD2 (5 bases). CDR3 length equals 15 residues. Germline CDR1 reads SGHRS; CDR2 reads YFSETQ. V was shortened by 1 base and J by 2 bases, with 12 bases between the two germline ends. The CDR3 spells CASSLLSGGQETQYF. As DNA, the CDR3 is TGCGCCAGCAGCTTGCTTTCGGGCGGGCAAGAGACCCAGTACTTC.

This clonotype was detected a few times. The chain combines TRBV3-1 with TRBJ2-3; D is ambiguous. Germline CDR1 and CDR2: LGHDT and YNNKEL (reference sequence). Between the trimmed V and J ends, which lost 6 bases and 0 bases, there was a span of 13 bases. The CDR3 spans 15 residues. The CDR3 protein is CASSPSPGSTDTQYF. CDR3 nucleotides: TGTGCCAGCAGTCCTAGTCCGGGCAGCACAGATACGCAGTATTTT.

This clonotype was detected ten times or more. A read error may produce the germline difference seen at one junction end. This chain links TRBV25-1 with TRBJ2-3; D tentatively reads TRBD1 or TRBD2 (5 bases each). The CDR3 runs to 12 residues. Germline V gene data show CDR1 as MGHDK and CDR2 as SYGVNS. The CDR3 reads CASSEWEKGPNF. CDR3 coding DNA: TGTGCCAGCAGTGAATGGGAGAAGGGGCCAAATTTT.

This clonotype has ten or more counts. The V gene is TRBV12-3 or TRBV12-4, the J gene TRBJ2-7; D gene uncertain. The CDR3 spans 13 residues. V shed 8 bases and J shed 3 bases, with 14 bases lying between them. The CDR3 sequence: CASGALAFYEQYF. CDR3 in DNA: TGTGCCAGCGGCGCACTTGCCTTCTACGAGCAGTACTTC.

This clonotype turned up a few times. The V and J genes are TRBV12-3 or TRBV12-4 and TRBJ2-1; possible D gene TRBD1, 8 bases. CDR3 size: 15 residues. Trimming shortened V by 6 bases and J by 9 bases, and 21 bases separated the two germline ends. The CDR3 loop is CASSSRQGRVGEQFF. As DNA, the CDR3 is TGTGCCAGCAGCTCTCGACAGGGGAGGGTGGGTGAGCAGTTCTTC.

The rearrangement joins TRBV21-1 to TRBJ2-7; TRBD2, the table's D call, lacks a check against the DNA. TRBV21-1 is marked as a pseudogene. This CDR3 is built from 12 residues. This chain's CDR3 is CASSIPRVEQYF. The CDR3 nucleotides read TGTGCCAGCAGCATCCCTCGGGTGGAGCAGTACTTC.

This clonotype was picked up many times. The chain links TRBV5-1 to TRBJ2-1, with D perhaps TRBD1 (5 bases). Germline V CDR1 and CDR2: SGHRS, YFSETQ. V lost 2 bases, J lost 0 bases, and 12 bases lay in between. The CDR3 sequence is 16 residues long. The CDR3 loop reads CASSLDSASSYNEQFF. The CDR3, as DNA: TGCGCCAGCAGCTTAGACAGTGCGAGCTCCTACAATGAGCAGTTCTTC. Full variable domain (remainder filled in from reference TRBV5-1 and TRBJ2-1): KAGVTQTPRYLIKTRGQQVTLSCSPISGHRSVSWYQQTPGQGLQFLFEYFSETQRNKGNFPGRFSGRQFSNSRSEMNVSTLELGDSALYLCASSLDSASSYNEQFFGPGTRLTVL.

The chain is built from TRBV11-2 and TRBJ2-2; 10 bases map to TRBD2. V shed 5 bases and J 7 bases; nucleotides not matched to a gene: 10. The germline V gene encodes CDR1 SGHAT and CDR2 FQNNGV. This CDR3 has 16 residues. In nucleotides, the CDR3 is TGTGCCAGCAGCCTGTTAAGCGGGGGGGCCTTCGGGGAGCTGTTTTTT. Translated: CASSLLSGGAFGELFF.

This chain connects TRBV6-5 to TRBJ2-3, with D maybe TRBD2 (5 bases). Germline values: CDR1 MNHEY, CDR2 SVGAGI. The CDR3 spans 15 residues. V was shortened by 4 bases and J by 3 bases, with 14 bases between the two germline ends. CDR3 region: CASSSLGVTTDTQYF. CDR3 nucleotides: TGTGCCAGCAGTTCCTTGGGAGTGACTACAGATACGCAGTATTTT.

Many counts were recorded for this clonotype. The chain joins TRBV11-2 to TRBJ2-1; TRBD2 matches 10 bases. The junction had 10 bases not matched to a gene; V was cut back by 7 bases and J by 4 bases. Germline CDR1 and CDR2: SGHAT and FQNNGV. The CDR3 contains 16 residues. CDR3 sequence: CASIPPGLAPYNEQFF. The CDR3 DNA reads TGTGCCAGCATCCCACCGGGACTAGCGCCATACAATGAGCAGTTCTTC. The full variable domain, rest sourced from reference TRBV11-2 and TRBJ2-1, is EAGVAQSPRYKIIEKRQSVAFWCNPISGHATLYWYQQILGQGPKLLIQFQNNGVVDDSQLPKDRFSAERLKGVDSTLKIQPAKLEDSAVYLCASIPPGLAPYNEQFFGPGTRLTVL.

This rearrangement joins TRBV10-2 to TRBJ2-5; TRBD2 matches at 8 bases. V lost 10 bases and J lost 5; bases outside the gene matches: 6. CDR1 and CDR2 (germline): WSHSY, SAAADI. CDR3 length: 12 residues. DNA for the CDR3: TGCGCCACCGGGGGGGGTTGGGAGACCCAGTACTTC. This codes for CATGGGWETQYF.

The V and J genes are TRBV18 and TRBJ2-5, with 9 bases fitting TRBD1. With 4 bases clipped from V and 5 bases from J, the junction kept 8 bases outside the gene matches. The CDR3 contains 15 residues. CDR1 is KGHSH, CDR2 LQKENI, per germline. This CDR3 reads CASSRPGQGPETQYF. The DNA of the CDR3 is TGTGCCAGCTCACGACCGGGACAGGGACCCGAGACCCAGTACTTC.

The table lists this clonotype with a few counts. The chain uses TRBV29-1 and TRBJ2-3; tentative D call: TRBD2 (5 bases). Trimming pared 1 base from V and 7 bases from J, leaving 27 bases between. CDR1 is SQVTM, CDR2 ANQGSEA, per germline. This CDR3 contains 18 residues. CDR3 DNA: TGCAGCGTTGAAGGGGAGAACTTCTTAGCGCCCCGAGGGCATACGCAGTATTTT. Protein product: CSVEGENFLAPRGHTQYF.

This clonotype appeared many times. This chain links TRBV7-8 with TRBJ1-5; 7 bases align to TRBD1. The trim removed 5 bases at V and 6 bases at J, leaving 13 bases unmatched. This CDR3 is built from 16 residues. CDR1 and CDR2 (germline): SGHVS, FQNEAQ. CDR3 DNA sequence: TGTGCCAGCAGCATGGGACAGCGTACAGTAGGTCAGCCCCAGCATTTT. It yields the protein CASSMGQRTVGQPQHF.

The chain joins TRBV20-1 to TRBJ2-7, with a weak D call TRBD2 (5 bases). The CDR3 consists of 12 residues. CDR1 DFQATT and CDR2 SNEGSKA come from the germline V gene (reference sequence). The V gene lost 6 bases and the J gene lost 0 bases, with 9 bases spanning the gap. The CDR3 DNA sequence: TGCAGTGCGCGGACTCACTCCTACGAGCAGTACTTC. It translates to CSARTHSYEQYF.

This clonotype was seen many times. This sequence joins TRBV9 and TRBJ2-1; D is uncertain. V was shortened by 0 bases and J by 8 bases, with 18 bases between the two germline ends. Germline V CDR1 and CDR2: SGDLS, YYNGEE. The CDR3 sequence is 16 residues long. CDR3 bases: TGTGCCAGCAGCGTAGGTTCCGTGGGCCTCGAGGATGAGCAGTTCTTC. Translation: CASSVGSVGLEDEQFF.